This T cell receptor beta chain was identified in a study of a mutant IDH1 vaccine in newly diagnosed glioma. Findings of the study overall: Patients mounted vaccine-induced immune responses in almost 95% of cases.

Time point defined: baseline, week 1 (first vaccination visit). Treatment defined: pre-vaccination baseline after standard-of-care therapy. This table comes from immunoSEQ multiplex PCR, and its TCRdb copy is limited to in-frame clones, with some not included. The sample contains around 17,000 clones, about 95% of which appear only once. Note on this clone: What it binds is not known.

CDR3 length equals 16 residues. The V end lost 2 bases, the J end lost 0 bases, and 13 bases lay between the germline ends. Per germline, CDR1 SGHDN and CDR2 FVKESK. The sequencing here drew on peripheral blood mononuclear cells (PBMCs), taken from a glioma patient treated with radiotherapy, temozolomide or both. The chain employs TRBV14 and TRBJ1-1; D might be TRBD1 (5 bases). The receptor comes from a woman in her late teens or twenties with glioma. Some clones in this sample may be carry-over from other donors' samples. In DNA, the CDR3 is TGTGCCAGCAGCCAATGGAGTGGGACCATGAACACTGAAGCTTTCTTT. Its translation: CASSQWSGTMNTEAFF.